The 22 T cell receptor beta chains below were found in one sample sequenced in a study of blood T cell repertoires in COVID-19. Sequencing was performed with immunoSEQ multiplex PCR; in TCRdb, only in-frame clones are kept and a portion is missing. The sample yields around 100,000 clones, roughly 81% seen once. What was sequenced was peripheral blood. These TCRs come from an elderly man with COVID-19, enrolled during active disease.

V gene TRBV27 combines with J gene TRBJ2-3; TRBD2 matches 11 bases. The CDR3 extends over 13 amino acids. V was pared by 6 bases and J by 8 bases, with 4 bases of the junction left unmatched. CDR1 MNHEY and CDR2 SMNVEV come from the germline V gene (reference sequence). The chain's CDR3 is CASRTSGTATQYF. CDR3 DNA sequence: TGTGCCAGCAGGACTAGCGGGACCGCTACGCAGTATTTT.

The V and J genes are TRBV2 and TRBJ1-2; 8 bases map to TRBD1. With 5 bases clipped from V and 8 bases from J, the junction kept 7 bases outside the gene matches. This CDR3 is built from 13 residues. From germline, CDR1 is SNHLY and CDR2 FYNNEI. CDR3 bases: TGTGCCAGCAGTTTTATCGGGACAGGCGGCTACACCTTC. Its translation: CASSFIGTGGYTF.

This chain uses TRBV6-5 with TRBJ2-1; 8 bases match TRBD2. There are 15 residues in the CDR3. The V segment lost 3 bases and the J segment 9 bases; nucleotides outside the gene matches: 10. CDR1 is MNHEY and CDR2 is SVGAGI in the germline V gene. CDR3 DNA sequence: TGTGCCAGCAGTTATGTAGGGACTAGGGGGGGTGAGCAGTTCTTC. Translation: CASSYVGTRGGEQFF.

This sequence joins TRBV12-5 and TRBJ1-5, with 10 positions matching TRBD1. Looked up from germline, CDR1 is LGHNT and CDR2 is FRNRAP. J gave up 3 bases and V 0 bases, and 2 bases lay outside the gene matches. The CDR3 totals 16 residues. The CDR3 DNA sequence: TGTGCTAGTGGTTTGGTGGGACAGGGGTCCAATCAGCCCCAGCATTTT. This translates into CASGLVGQGSNQPQHF.

This clone was seen ten or more times. The chain links TRBV28 to TRBJ1-3; D is undetermined. CDR3 length equals 13 residues. The V gene lost 7 bases and the J gene lost 2 bases, with 9 bases spanning the gap. Germline CDR1 is MDHEN and CDR2 is SYDVKM. This chain's CDR3 is CASKRTAGNTIYF. The CDR3 DNA follows: TGTGCCAGCAAGCGGACGGCTGGAAACACCATATATTTT.

This clone was observed a handful of times. V gene TRBV6-5 combines with J gene TRBJ1-1; 8 nucleotides line up with TRBD1. V shed 6 bases and J 4 bases; nucleotides not matched to a gene: 10. The germline gives CDR1 MNHEY, CDR2 SVGAGI. This CDR3 is built from 15 residues. CDR3 residues: CASSRAGGISTEAFF. DNA of the CDR3: TGTGCCAGCAGCCGGGCAGGGGGCATTAGCACTGAAGCTTTCTTT.

The chain joins TRBV7-6 to TRBJ2-5, with 9 bases identical to TRBD2. This CDR3 is built from 16 residues. Trimming cost V 0 bases and J 2 bases; bases outside gene matches: 4. In germline, CDR1 is SGHVS, CDR2 FNYEAQ. CDR3 region: CASSLAAGGKQETQYF. In DNA, the CDR3 is TGTGCCAGCAGCTTAGCTGCGGGGGGGAAACAAGAGACCCAGTACTTC.

The genes are TRBV5-1 and TRBJ1-1; D not certain. V lost 2 bases and J 1 base, leaving 6 bases between the germline ends. From germline, CDR1 is SGHRS and CDR2 YFSETQ. The CDR3 runs 13 residues. This CDR3 is CASSLSENTEAFF. The DNA of the CDR3 is TGCGCCAGCAGCTTATCAGAGAACACTGAAGCTTTCTTT.

The CDR3 coding sequence is TGTGCCAGCAGCTTAGCGGGGGGGCCGGAGACCCAGTACTTC. Translating gives CASSLAGGPETQYF. The chain has TRBV7-8 and TRBJ2-5, with D maybe TRBD2 (7 bases). CDR1 is SGHVS, CDR2 FQNEAQ, per germline. The CDR3 is 14 amino acids. The ends were cut back, 0 bases at V and 5 bases at J, with 10 bases in the middle.

V gene TRBV6-5 combines with J gene TRBJ2-2, with D unclear. The CDR3 consists of 13 residues. The V gene's germline CDR1 is MNHEY and CDR2 SVGAGI. Trimming cost V 8 bases and J 0 bases, with 7 bases left between them. The CDR3 nucleotides are TGTGCCAGCCCCTTCCCGAACACCGGGGAGCTGTTTTTT. Its translation: CASPFPNTGELFF.

The genes are TRBV25-1 and TRBJ2-1; possible D gene TRBD1, 6 bases. The ends were cut back, 4 bases at V and 3 bases at J, with 13 bases in the middle. Germline CDR1 reads MGHDK; CDR2 reads SYGVNS. The CDR3 sequence is 15 residues long. CDR3 in amino acids: CASSVDRRYYNEQFF. The DNA of the CDR3 is TGTGCCAGCAGTGTCGACAGGAGATACTACAATGAGCAGTTCTTC.

The chain links TRBV7-8 to TRBJ2-7; maybe TRBD1 (5 bases). From germline, CDR1 is SGHVS and CDR2 FQNEAQ. The V and J ends lost 2 bases and 2 bases respectively, with 10 bases between them. The CDR3 has 14 residues. CDR3 loop: CASSLNTGTYEQYF. The CDR3 nucleotides are TGTGCCAGCAGCTTAAATACAGGAACCTACGAGCAGTACTTC.

The J gene is TRBJ2-5, the V gene TRBV5-4; 11 positions match TRBD2. From germline, CDR1 is SGHNT and CDR2 YYREEE (reference sequence). CDR3 size: 15 residues. The ends lost 0 bases at V and 5 bases at J; junction bases unmatched: 3. The CDR3 DNA follows: TGTGCCAGCAGCTTGGTAGCGGGGGGGAGGGAGACCCAGTACTTC. Translating gives CASSLVAGGRETQYF.

This chain connects TRBV12-3 or TRBV12-4 to TRBJ1-1; no clear D. The CDR3 is made up of 13 amino acids. V was trimmed by 3 bases and J by 3 bases, leaving 8 bases between them. Here the CDR3 reads CASSLGGDTEAFF. CDR3 sequence (DNA): TGTGCCAGCAGTTTGGGAGGTGACACTGAAGCTTTCTTT.

V gene TRBV9 combines with J gene TRBJ2-1, with D perhaps matching TRBD2 (6 bases). Germline V gives CDR1 SGDLS, CDR2 YYNGEE. The ends were cut back, 2 bases at V and 2 bases at J, with 8 bases in the middle. CDR3 length: 14 residues. CDR3 in amino acids: CASSVGLAYNEQFF. CDR3 sequence (DNA): TGTGCCAGCAGCGTGGGACTTGCCTACAATGAGCAGTTCTTC. Full variable domain (rest looked up from reference TRBV9 and TRBJ2-1): DSGVTQTPKHLITATGQRVTLRCSPRSGDLSVYWYQQSLDQGLQFLIQYYNGEERAKGNILERFSAQQFPDLHSELNLSSLELGDSALYFCASSVGLAYNEQFFGPGTRLTVL.

The chain carries TRBV7-6 and TRBJ1-1, with 7 bases matching TRBD1. This CDR3 has 17 residues. The V segment lost 1 base and the J segment 1 base; nucleotides outside the gene matches: 9. Germline loops: CDR1 SGHVS, CDR2 FNYEAQ. CDR3 DNA: TGTGCCAGCAGCTTAGGGGCCGGGACAGCCGGGAACACTGAAGCTTTCTTT. It codes for CASSLGAGTAGNTEAFF.

The rearrangement links TRBV13 to TRBJ1-1; D remains ambiguous. Trimming pared 0 bases from V and 3 bases from J, leaving 11 bases between. Germline V gene lookup returns CDR1 PRHDT and CDR2 FYEKMQ (reference sequence). There are 15 residues in the CDR3. The DNA of the CDR3 is TGTGCCAGCAGCTTAGGACAGAGAGCCGACACTGAAGCTTTCTTT. This gives the protein CASSLGQRADTEAFF.

This chain joins TRBV7-9 and TRBJ2-2; D uncertain. Between the trimmed V and J ends, which lost 3 bases and 1 base, there was a span of 6 bases. The CDR3 has 14 amino acids. Germline values: CDR1 SEHNR, CDR2 FQNEAQ (reference sequence). The CDR3 DNA follows: TGTGCCAGCAGCTTGAGAGAGAACACCGGGGAGCTGTTTTTT. This codes for CASSLRENTGELFF.

This clone occurred a few times. The chain employs TRBV28 and TRBJ1-1, with TRBD1 identical over 10 bases. Looked up from germline, CDR1 is MDHEN and CDR2 is SYDVKM. The V gene end was trimmed by 2 bases and the J gene end by 0 bases; junction bases not matched to a gene: 0. The CDR3 length is 15 residues. The CDR3 coding sequence is TGTGCCAGCAGTTTAGGGACAGGGGTGAACACTGAAGCTTTCTTT. Protein product: CASSLGTGVNTEAFF.

This sequence joins TRBV4-1 and TRBJ2-5, with D possibly being TRBD2 (6 bases). Trimming removed 1 base from V and 5 bases from J, with 11 bases in between. The CDR3 has 14 amino acids. Per the germline V gene, CDR1 is MGHRA and CDR2 is YSYEKL. The CDR3 bases are TGCGCCAGCAGCCAAGTTCCAGGGAGGGAGACCCAGTACTTC. This sequence encodes CASSQVPGRETQYF.

This chain connects TRBV10-1 to TRBJ2-7; D is possibly TRBD1 (6 bases). The ends were cut back, 3 bases at V and 3 bases at J, with 15 bases in the middle. CDR3 length: 15 amino acids. Germline values: CDR1 WNHNN, CDR2 SYGVQD (reference sequence). This chain's CDR3 is CASSDTRRGRYEQYF. As DNA, the CDR3 is TGCGCCAGCAGTGATACTCGCAGGGGTCGCTACGAGCAGTACTTC.

This clone was picked up a small number of times. V gene TRBV5-6 combines with J gene TRBJ1-1; D may be TRBD1 (5 bases). The CDR3 is made up of 13 amino acids. Trimming took off 0 bases at V and 5 bases at J, with 8 bases between the two ends. The germline V gene has CDR1 SGHDT and CDR2 YYEEEE. The CDR3 loop is CASSLGGRTEAFF. CDR3 DNA: TGTGCCAGCAGCTTGGGGGGGAGGACTGAAGCTTTCTTT. Full variable domain (outside the CDR3, taken from reference TRBV5-6 and TRBJ1-1): DAGVTQSPTHLIKTRGQQVTLRCSPKSGHDTVSWYQQALGQGPQFIFQYYEEEERQRGNFPDRFSGHQFPNYSSELNVNALLLGDSALYLCASSLGGRTEAFFGQGTRLTVV.